The T cell receptor beta chain under discussion was sequenced for a study of blood T cells in healthy people across ages. Study observations and caveats: Naive T cell percentage showed a strong correlation with TCR beta diversity. CMV status of donors was unknown, possibly confounding expanded clonotype changes.

As for this clonotype: Its specificity is unknown.

For the second PCR, which ran for about 7 to 11 cycles, a sample-barcoded 5' primer and a J-beta primer mix were used. TCRdb recomputed calls from the 5' RACE reads with MiXCR, one row per CDR3 protein. Here the sample spans about 900,000 distinct CDR3 sequences, 55% to 65% being singletons. This CDR3 has 16 amino acids. V was clipped by 3 bases and J by 4 bases; unmatched bases: 8. Germline CDR1 is LGHNA and CDR2 is YSLEER. Source material: blood. The chain recombines TRBV4-3 with TRBJ2-1, with TRBD1 matching over 8 bases. This TCR derives from a man aged 30-40 years in good health. CDR3 nucleotide sequence: TGCGCCAGCAGCCACACCGGACAGGGAGGTTACAATGAGCAGTTCTTC. Protein sequence: CASSHTGQGGYNEQFF.